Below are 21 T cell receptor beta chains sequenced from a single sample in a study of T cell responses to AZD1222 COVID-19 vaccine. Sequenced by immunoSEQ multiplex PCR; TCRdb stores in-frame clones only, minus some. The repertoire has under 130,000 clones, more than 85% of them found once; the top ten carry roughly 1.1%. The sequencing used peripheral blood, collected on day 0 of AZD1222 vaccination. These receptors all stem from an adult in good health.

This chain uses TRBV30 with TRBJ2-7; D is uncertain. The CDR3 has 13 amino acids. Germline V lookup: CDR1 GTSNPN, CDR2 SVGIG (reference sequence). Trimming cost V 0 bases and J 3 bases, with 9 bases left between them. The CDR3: CAWSVGGGYEQYF. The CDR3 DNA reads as TGTGCCTGGAGTGTGGGCGGTGGCTACGAGCAGTACTTC.

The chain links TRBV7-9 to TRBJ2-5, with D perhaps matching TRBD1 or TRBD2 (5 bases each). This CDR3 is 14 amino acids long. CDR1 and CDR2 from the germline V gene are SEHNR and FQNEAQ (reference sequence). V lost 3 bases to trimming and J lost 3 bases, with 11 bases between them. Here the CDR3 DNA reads TGTGCCAGCAGCTTCCCTCGAGGGGAAGAGACCCAGTACTTC. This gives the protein CASSFPRGEETQYF.

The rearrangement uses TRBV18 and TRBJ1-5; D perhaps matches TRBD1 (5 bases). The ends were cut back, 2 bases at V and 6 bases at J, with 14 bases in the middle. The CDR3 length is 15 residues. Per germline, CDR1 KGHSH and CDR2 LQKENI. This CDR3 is CASSPVREEAQPQHF. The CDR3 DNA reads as TGTGCCAGCTCACCAGTCAGGGAGGAGGCTCAGCCCCAGCATTTT.

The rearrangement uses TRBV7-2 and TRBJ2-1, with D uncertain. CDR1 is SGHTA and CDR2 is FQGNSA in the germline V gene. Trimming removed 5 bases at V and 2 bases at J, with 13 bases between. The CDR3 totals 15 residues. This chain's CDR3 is CASSPGTDPYNEQFF. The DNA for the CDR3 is TGTGCCAGCAGCCCAGGCACAGACCCCTACAATGAGCAGTTCTTC.

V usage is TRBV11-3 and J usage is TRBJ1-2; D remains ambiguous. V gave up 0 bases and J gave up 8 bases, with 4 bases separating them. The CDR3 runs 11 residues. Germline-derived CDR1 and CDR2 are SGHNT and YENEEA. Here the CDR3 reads CASSLEGGYTF. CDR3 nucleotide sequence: TGTGCCAGCAGCTTAGAGGGAGGCTACACCTTC.

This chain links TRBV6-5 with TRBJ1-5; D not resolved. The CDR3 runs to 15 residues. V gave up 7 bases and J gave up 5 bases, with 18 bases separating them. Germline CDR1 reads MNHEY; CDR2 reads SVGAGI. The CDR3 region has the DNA TGTGCCAGCATTCGGACTTACGGGCCAGATCAGCCCCAGCATTTT. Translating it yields CASIRTYGPDQPQHF.

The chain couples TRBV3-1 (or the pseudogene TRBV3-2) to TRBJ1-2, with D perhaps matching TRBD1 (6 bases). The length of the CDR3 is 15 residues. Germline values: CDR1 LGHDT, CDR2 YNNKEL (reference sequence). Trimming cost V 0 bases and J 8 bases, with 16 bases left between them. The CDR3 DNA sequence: TGTGCCAGCAGCCAAGATGCCAGGGGAGGGACGGGCTACACCTTC. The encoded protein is CASSQDARGGTGYTF.

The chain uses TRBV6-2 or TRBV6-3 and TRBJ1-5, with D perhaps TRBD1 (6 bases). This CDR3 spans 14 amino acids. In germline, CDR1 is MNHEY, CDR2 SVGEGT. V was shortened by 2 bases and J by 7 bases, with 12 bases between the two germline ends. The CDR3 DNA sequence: TGTGCCAGCAGTTACGAACAGGGAAGGCAGCCCCAGCATTTT. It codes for CASSYEQGRQPQHF.

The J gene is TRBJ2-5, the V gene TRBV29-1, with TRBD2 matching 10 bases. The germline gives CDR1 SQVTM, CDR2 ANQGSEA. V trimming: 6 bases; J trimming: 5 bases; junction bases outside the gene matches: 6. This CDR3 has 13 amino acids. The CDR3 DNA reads TGCAGCGTGGGCCCTAGCGGGAGCGAGACCCAGTACTTC. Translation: CSVGPSGSETQYF.

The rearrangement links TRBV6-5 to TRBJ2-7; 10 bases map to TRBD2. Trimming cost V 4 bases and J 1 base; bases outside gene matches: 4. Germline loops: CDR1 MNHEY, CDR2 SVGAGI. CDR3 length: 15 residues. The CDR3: CASSSTSGPSYEQYF. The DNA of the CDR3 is TGTGCCAGCAGTTCGACTAGCGGGCCATCCTACGAGCAGTACTTC.

CDR3 bases: TGTGCCACAATGGGGGGGCTAGAGACCCAGTACTTC. This translates into CATMGGLETQYF. The chain uses TRBV2 and TRBJ2-5; D possibly corresponds to TRBD2 (7 bases). In germline, CDR1 is SNHLY, CDR2 FYNNEI. The CDR3 is made up of 12 amino acids. With 10 bases removed from V and 4 bases from J, the gap between germline ends came to 13 bases.

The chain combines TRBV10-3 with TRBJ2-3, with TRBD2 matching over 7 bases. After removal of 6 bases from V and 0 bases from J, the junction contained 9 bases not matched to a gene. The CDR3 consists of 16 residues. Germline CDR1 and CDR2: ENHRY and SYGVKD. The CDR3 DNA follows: TGTGCCATCAGAACCGGACTAGTGGCTAGCACAGATACGCAGTATTTT. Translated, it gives CAIRTGLVASTDTQYF.

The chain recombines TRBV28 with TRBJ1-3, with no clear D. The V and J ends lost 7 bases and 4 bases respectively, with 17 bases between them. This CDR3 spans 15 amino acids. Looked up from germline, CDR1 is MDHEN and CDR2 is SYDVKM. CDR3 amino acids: CASTSAIQSGNTIYF. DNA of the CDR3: TGTGCCAGCACCTCCGCGATACAGTCAGGAAACACCATATATTTT. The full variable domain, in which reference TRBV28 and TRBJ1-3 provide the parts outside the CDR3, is DVKVTQSSRYLVKRTGEKVFLECVQDMDHENMFWYRQDPGLGLRLIYFSYDVKMKEKGDIPEGYSVSREKKERFSLILESASTNQTSMYLCASTSAIQSGNTIYFGEGSWLTVV.

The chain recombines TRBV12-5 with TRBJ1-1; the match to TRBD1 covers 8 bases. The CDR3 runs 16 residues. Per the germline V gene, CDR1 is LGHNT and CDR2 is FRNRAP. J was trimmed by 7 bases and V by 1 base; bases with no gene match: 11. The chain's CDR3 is CASGLGPQGARGEAFF. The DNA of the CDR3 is TGTGCTAGTGGTTTGGGACCCCAGGGGGCGCGGGGTGAAGCTTTCTTT.

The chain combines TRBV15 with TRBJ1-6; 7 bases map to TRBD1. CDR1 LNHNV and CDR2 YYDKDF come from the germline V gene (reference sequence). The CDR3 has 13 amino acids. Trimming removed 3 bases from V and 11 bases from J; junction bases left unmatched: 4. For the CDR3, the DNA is TGTGCCACCAGCAGTAGACAGGGTCCACCCCTCCACTTT. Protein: CATSSRQGPPLHF.

CDR3 in DNA: TGTGCCTGGATACCCCGGGACAGGTTAAACTATGGCTACACCTTC. Translated: CAWIPRDRLNYGYTF. This chain links TRBV30 with TRBJ1-2; 8 bases match TRBD1. V trimming: 4 bases; J trimming: 2 bases; junction bases outside the gene matches: 9. The CDR3 sequence is 15 residues long. Germline loops: CDR1 GTSNPN, CDR2 SVGIG (reference sequence).

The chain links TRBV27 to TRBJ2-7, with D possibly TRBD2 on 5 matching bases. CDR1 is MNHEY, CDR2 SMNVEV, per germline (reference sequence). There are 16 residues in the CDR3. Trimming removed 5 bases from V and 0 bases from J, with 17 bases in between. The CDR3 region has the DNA TGTGCCAGCAGTCCCCGGCGGACTCCGTCCTCCTACGAGCAGTACTTC. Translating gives CASSPRRTPSSYEQYF.

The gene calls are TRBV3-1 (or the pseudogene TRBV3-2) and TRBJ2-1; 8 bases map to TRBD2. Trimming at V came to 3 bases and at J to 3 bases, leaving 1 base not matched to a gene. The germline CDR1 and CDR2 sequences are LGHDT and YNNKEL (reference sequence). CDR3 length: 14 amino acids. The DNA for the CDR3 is TGTGCCAGCAGCCATGCGGGAGGCTACAATGAGCAGTTCTTC. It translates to CASSHAGGYNEQFF.

This CDR3 is CASSLDRVGATNEKLFF. The CDR3 DNA is TGTGCCAGCAGCTTAGACAGGGTGGGAGCAACTAATGAAAAACTGTTTTTT. This chain joins TRBV7-2 and TRBJ1-4; D is perhaps TRBD1 (6 bases). V dropped 1 base and J dropped 0 bases, with 12 bases sitting between them. CDR3 length equals 17 residues. Per germline, CDR1 SGHTA and CDR2 FQGNSA.

The CDR3 region has the DNA TGCAGCGTTGCCCGGGAGGCAGAGACCCAGTACTTC. Its translation: CSVAREAETQYF. The chain employs TRBV29-1 and TRBJ2-5; 7 bases align to TRBD2. This CDR3 contains 12 residues. With V trimmed by 4 bases and J by 4 bases, 3 bases remained unmatched. Germline CDR1 and CDR2: SQVTM and ANQGSEA.

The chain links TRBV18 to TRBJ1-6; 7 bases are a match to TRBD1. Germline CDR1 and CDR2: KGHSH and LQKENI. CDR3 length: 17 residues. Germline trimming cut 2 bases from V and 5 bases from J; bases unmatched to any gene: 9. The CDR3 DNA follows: TGTGCCAGCTCACCAACAATGCAGGGGGAAAATAATTCACCCCTCCACTTT. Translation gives CASSPTMQGENNSPLHF.